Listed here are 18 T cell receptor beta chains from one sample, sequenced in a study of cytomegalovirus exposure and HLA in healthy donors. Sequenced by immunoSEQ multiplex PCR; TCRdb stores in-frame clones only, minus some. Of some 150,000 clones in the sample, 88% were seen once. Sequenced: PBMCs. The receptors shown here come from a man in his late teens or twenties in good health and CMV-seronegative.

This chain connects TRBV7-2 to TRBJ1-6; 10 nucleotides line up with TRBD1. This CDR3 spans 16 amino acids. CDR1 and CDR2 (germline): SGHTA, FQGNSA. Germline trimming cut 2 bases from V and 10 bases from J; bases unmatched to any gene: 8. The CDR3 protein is CASSLHGTGVPSPLHF. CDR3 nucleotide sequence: TGTGCCAGCAGCTTACATGGGACAGGGGTCCCCTCACCCCTCCACTTT.

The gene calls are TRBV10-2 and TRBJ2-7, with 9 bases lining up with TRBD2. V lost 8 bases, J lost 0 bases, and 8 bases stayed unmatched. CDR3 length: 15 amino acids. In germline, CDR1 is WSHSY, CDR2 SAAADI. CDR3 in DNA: TGCGCCAGCGCACTAGCGGGCGTGAGCTCCTACGAGCAGTACTTC. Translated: CASALAGVSSYEQYF.

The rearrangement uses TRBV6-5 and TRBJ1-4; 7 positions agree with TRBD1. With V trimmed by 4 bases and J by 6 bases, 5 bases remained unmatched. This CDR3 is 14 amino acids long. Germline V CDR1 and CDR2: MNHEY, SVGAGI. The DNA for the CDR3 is TGTGCCAGCAGTTGGGGACAGAAGTATGAAAAACTGTTTTTT. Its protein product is CASSWGQKYEKLFF.

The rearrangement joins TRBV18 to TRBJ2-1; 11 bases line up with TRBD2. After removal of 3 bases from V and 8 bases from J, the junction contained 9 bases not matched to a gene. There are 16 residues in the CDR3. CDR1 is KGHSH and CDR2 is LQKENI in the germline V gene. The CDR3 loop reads CASSPVLAGVRDEQFF. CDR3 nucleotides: TGTGCCAGCTCACCCGTACTAGCGGGAGTCCGGGATGAGCAGTTCTTC.

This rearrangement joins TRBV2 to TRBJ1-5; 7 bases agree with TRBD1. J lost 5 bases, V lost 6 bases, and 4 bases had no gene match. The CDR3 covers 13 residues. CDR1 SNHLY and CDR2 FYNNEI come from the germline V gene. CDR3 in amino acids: CASSIDRDQPQHF. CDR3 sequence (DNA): TGTGCCAGCAGCATCGACAGGGATCAGCCCCAGCATTTT.

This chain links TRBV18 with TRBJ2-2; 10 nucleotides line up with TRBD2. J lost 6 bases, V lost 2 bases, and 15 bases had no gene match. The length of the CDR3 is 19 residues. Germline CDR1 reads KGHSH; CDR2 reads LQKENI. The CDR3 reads CASSPWDSSSGSMAGELFF. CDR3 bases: TGTGCCAGCTCACCATGGGACAGCTCTAGCGGGAGTATGGCCGGGGAGCTGTTTTTT.

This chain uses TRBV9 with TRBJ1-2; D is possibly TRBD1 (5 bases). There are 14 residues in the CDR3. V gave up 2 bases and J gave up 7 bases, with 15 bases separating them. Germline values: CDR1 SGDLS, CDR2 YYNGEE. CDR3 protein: CASSVPGITGGYTF. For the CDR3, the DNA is TGTGCCAGCAGCGTTCCAGGGATTACGGGTGGCTACACCTTC.

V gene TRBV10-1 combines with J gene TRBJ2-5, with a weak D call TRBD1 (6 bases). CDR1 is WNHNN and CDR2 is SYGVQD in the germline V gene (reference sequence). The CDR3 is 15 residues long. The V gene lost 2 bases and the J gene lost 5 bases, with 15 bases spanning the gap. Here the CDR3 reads CASSEKTGFWETQYF. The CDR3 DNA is TGCGCCAGCAGTGAGAAAACAGGGTTCTGGGAGACCCAGTACTTC.

The CDR3 here is CASRETGAQETQYF. The CDR3 region has the DNA TGTGCCAGCAGGGAGACAGGGGCGCAAGAGACCCAGTACTTC. The chain employs TRBV2 and TRBJ2-5; 8 bases agree with TRBD1. V shed 6 bases, J shed 2 bases, and the junction held 5 bases outside the gene matches. The CDR3 length is 14 residues. In germline, CDR1 is SNHLY, CDR2 FYNNEI.

For the CDR3, the DNA is TGTGCCAGCAGCTTAGGACTAGCGGGAGCTAGCACCGGGGAGCTGTTTTTT. This gives the protein CASSLGLAGASTGELFF. The chain couples TRBV7-2 to TRBJ2-2, with 12 bases fitting TRBD2. The CDR3 is 17 residues long. With V trimmed by 1 base and J by 4 bases, 4 bases remained unmatched. The germline CDR1 and CDR2 sequences are SGHTA and FQGNSA.

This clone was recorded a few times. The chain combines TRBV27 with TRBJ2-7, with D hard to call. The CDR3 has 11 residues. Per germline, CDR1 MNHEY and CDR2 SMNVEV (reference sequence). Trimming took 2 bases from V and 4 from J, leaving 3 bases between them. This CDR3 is CASSLPYEQYF. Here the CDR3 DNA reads TGTGCCAGCAGTTTACCTTACGAGCAGTACTTC.

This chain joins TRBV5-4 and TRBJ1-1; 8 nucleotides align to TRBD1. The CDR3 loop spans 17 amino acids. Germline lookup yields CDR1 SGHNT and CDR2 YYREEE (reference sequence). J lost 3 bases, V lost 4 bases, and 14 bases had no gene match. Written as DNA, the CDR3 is TGTGCCAGCAGCCCTGCCGCAGGGGGCGGAATTTACACTGAAGCTTTCTTT. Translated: CASSPAAGGGIYTEAFF.

DNA for the CDR3: TGTGCCAGCAGGGCCGGGACTAGCGGGAGTGATGAGCAGTTCTTC. It encodes CASRAGTSGSDEQFF. The chain joins TRBV6-1 to TRBJ2-1, with 14 bases matching TRBD2. The J segment lost 8 bases and the V segment lost 6 bases, leaving 6 bases of the junction unmatched. The CDR3 is 15 amino acids. The germline gives CDR1 MNHNS, CDR2 SASEGT.

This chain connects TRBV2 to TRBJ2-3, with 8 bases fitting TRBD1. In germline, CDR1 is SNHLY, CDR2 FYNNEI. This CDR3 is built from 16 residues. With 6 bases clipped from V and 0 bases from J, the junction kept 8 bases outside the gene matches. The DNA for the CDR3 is TGTGCCAGCAGCGTAAACAGGGGGACGAGCACAGATACGCAGTATTTT. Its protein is CASSVNRGTSTDTQYF.

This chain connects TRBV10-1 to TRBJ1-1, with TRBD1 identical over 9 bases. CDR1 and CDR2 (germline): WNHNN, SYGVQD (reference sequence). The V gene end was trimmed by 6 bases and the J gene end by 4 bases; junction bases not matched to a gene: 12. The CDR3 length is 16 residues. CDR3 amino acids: CASSDPGTGSFTEAFF. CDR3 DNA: TGCGCCAGCAGCGACCCCGGGACAGGGAGTTTCACTGAAGCTTTCTTT.

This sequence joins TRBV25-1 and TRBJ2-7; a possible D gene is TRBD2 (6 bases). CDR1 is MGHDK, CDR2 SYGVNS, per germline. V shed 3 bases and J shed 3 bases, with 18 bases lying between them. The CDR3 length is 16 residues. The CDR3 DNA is TGTGCCAGCAGTGAGTCATCCGGGGGATATATCTACGAGCAGTACTTC. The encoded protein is CASSESSGGYIYEQYF.

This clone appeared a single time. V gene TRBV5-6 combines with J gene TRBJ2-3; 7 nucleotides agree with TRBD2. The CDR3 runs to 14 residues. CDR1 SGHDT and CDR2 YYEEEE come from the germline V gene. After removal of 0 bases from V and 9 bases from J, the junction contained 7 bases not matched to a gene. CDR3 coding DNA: TGTGCCAGCAGCTTGGAGCTAGCGGAGCTAACGCAGTATTTT. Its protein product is CASSLELAELTQYF.

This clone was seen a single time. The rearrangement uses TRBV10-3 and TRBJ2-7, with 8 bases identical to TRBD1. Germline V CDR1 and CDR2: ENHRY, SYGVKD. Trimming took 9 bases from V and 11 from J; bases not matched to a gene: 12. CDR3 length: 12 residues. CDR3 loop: CAIMDRAGPEYF. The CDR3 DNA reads TGTGCCATTATGGACAGGGCCGGTCCAGAGTACTTC.